Shown below are 16 T cell receptor beta chains from a single sample sequenced in a study of T cell responses to AZD1222 COVID-19 vaccine (dated by TCRdb to 2020 to 2022). The time point label on this specimen signifies: baseline before first vaccination. Libraries were constructed by the immunoSEQ multiplex PCR assay. TCRdb's version of the immuneACCESS table is confined to in-frame rearrangements and falls short of the full clone set. An unresolved V gene accounts for under half of the shortfall where checked; the remainder is of unknown origin. The sample table records roughly 130,000 clones; 86% of these occur just once. The ten largest clones take up more than 10% of the sample. The sample consisted of peripheral blood, taken on day 0 of AZD1222 vaccination. Receptors were obtained from an adult in good health.

The rearrangement joins TRBV5-1 to TRBJ1-6, with unresolved D. This CDR3 contains 15 residues. V lost 2 bases and J 9 bases, leaving 15 bases between the germline ends. Germline values: CDR1 SGHRS, CDR2 YFSETQ. CDR3 region: CASSFTGPEISPLHF. In DNA form, the CDR3 reads TGCGCCAGCAGCTTTACCGGGCCCGAGATTTCACCCCTCCACTTT.

This clone was counted between two and nine times. V gene TRBV5-1 combines with J gene TRBJ2-3; D is perhaps TRBD2 (5 bases). Germline V gene sequence: CDR1 SGHRS, CDR2 YFSETQ. Trimming cost V 0 bases and J 1 base, with 9 bases left between them. The CDR3 totals 15 residues. DNA of the CDR3: TGCGCCAGCAGCTTGGCGGGTAGCGGCACAGATACGCAGTATTTT. It encodes CASSLAGSGTDTQYF.

This chain links TRBV9 with TRBJ1-2; D remains unclear. This CDR3 is 16 amino acids long. Per germline, CDR1 SGDLS and CDR2 YYNGEE. Trimming pared 4 bases from V and 4 bases from J, leaving 20 bases between. DNA for the CDR3: TGTGCCAGCAGCCCGCGGGCTACCCCCCGGCTCTATGGCTACACCTTC. It encodes CASSPRATPRLYGYTF.

This chain uses TRBV10-3 with TRBJ1-6, with a tentative D call TRBD1 (6 bases). The germline V gene encodes CDR1 ENHRY and CDR2 SYGVKD. CDR3 length equals 17 residues. Trimming shortened V by 4 bases and J by 9 bases, and 22 bases separated the two germline ends. CDR3 loop: CAISGGPGGAKGSPLHF. The DNA of the CDR3 is TGTGCCATCAGTGGTGGGCCCGGGGGGGCCAAAGGTTCACCCCTCCACTTT.

This clone has just one count. The chain recombines TRBV9 with TRBJ2-5; 7 nucleotides line up with TRBD1. Trimming cost V 4 bases and J 6 bases; bases outside gene matches: 12. Germline CDR1 and CDR2: SGDLS and YYNGEE. CDR3 length equals 15 residues. For the CDR3, the DNA is TGTGCCAGCAGCCCTGTCGGGCAGGGGGTAAAGACCCAGTACTTC. This encodes CASSPVGQGVKTQYF.

The gene calls are TRBV30 and TRBJ2-7; TRBD1 matches 10 bases. Germline V gene data show CDR1 as GTSNPN and CDR2 as SVGIG (reference sequence). The CDR3 runs 12 residues. The V and J ends lost 8 bases and 2 bases, in that order; junction bases with no gene match: 3. The CDR3 bases are TGTGCCGGGGGACAGGGGACCTACGAGCAGTACTTC. Its protein product is CAGGQGTYEQYF.

The chain couples TRBV5-5 to TRBJ1-2; perhaps TRBD1 as D (6 bases). Per the germline V gene, CDR1 is SGHKS and CDR2 is YYEKEE (reference sequence). The CDR3 spans 16 residues. Trimming removed 2 bases at V and 2 bases at J, with 16 bases between. The DNA of the CDR3 is TGTGCCAGCAGCTTATTCGTTGGGACATCAAACTATGGCTACACCTTC. Translating it yields CASSLFVGTSNYGYTF.

V usage is TRBV28 and J usage is TRBJ1-5; 8 bases match TRBD1. CDR1 MDHEN and CDR2 SYDVKM come from the germline V gene. CDR3 size: 17 residues. V shed 4 bases, J shed 5 bases, and the junction held 13 bases outside the gene matches. CDR3 nucleotide sequence: TGTGCCAGCAGTTCCCCGACAGGGGTCCCTATCGATCAGCCCCAGCATTTT. This gives the protein CASSSPTGVPIDQPQHF.

V and J are TRBV3-1 (or the pseudogene TRBV3-2) and TRBJ1-2; tentative D call: TRBD1 (5 bases). The germline CDR1 and CDR2 sequences are LGHDT and YNNKEL (reference sequence). The CDR3 is 15 amino acids. V was clipped by 1 base and J by 4 bases, with 13 bases between them. The CDR3 nucleotides are TGTGCCAGCAGCCAAGGCCAGCGGCAGGGCTATGGCTACACCTTC. Its protein product is CASSQGQRQGYGYTF.

This chain links TRBV6-6 with TRBJ1-1; D unresolved. The CDR3 contains 13 residues. The ends were cut back, 2 bases at V and 3 bases at J, with 7 bases in the middle. CDR1 and CDR2 from the germline V gene are MNHNY and SVGAGI (reference sequence). The CDR3 is CASSYRADTEAFF. The CDR3 DNA follows: TGTGCCAGCAGTTACAGGGCGGACACTGAAGCTTTCTTT.

This clone was counted once. V gene TRBV5-1 combines with J gene TRBJ2-2; 8 bases match TRBD1. CDR1 and CDR2 (germline): SGHRS, YFSETQ. CDR3 length: 15 amino acids. J was trimmed by 3 bases and V by 4 bases; bases with no gene match: 5. The CDR3 DNA reads TGCGCCAGCAGCCGGGCGACAGGGGACACCGGGGAGCTGTTTTTT. It encodes CASSRATGDTGELFF.

Concerning this clone itself: Within the sample, other DNA sequences also encode this same CDR3. V gene TRBV9 combines with J gene TRBJ1-1, with 11 bases matching TRBD1. V was pared by 3 bases and J by 5 bases, with 3 bases of the junction left unmatched. From germline, CDR1 is SGDLS and CDR2 YYNGEE. This CDR3 has 14 residues. The chain's CDR3 is CASSGGQGGTEAFF. CDR3 nucleotide sequence: TGTGCCAGCAGCGGGGGACAGGGGGGTACTGAAGCTTTCTTT.

CDR3 DNA sequence: TGTGCCAGCGGGTTGCGACATGGCGGGGAGCTGTTTTTT. Its translation: CASGLRHGGELFF. This sequence joins TRBV9 and TRBJ2-2; no clear D gene. Germline CDR1 is SGDLS and CDR2 is YYNGEE. V was pared by 7 bases and J by 7 bases, with 14 bases between. This CDR3 has 13 amino acids.

The chain links TRBV6-2 or TRBV6-3 to TRBJ2-7; TRBD1 aligns across 10 bases. The V gene's germline CDR1 is MNHEY and CDR2 SVGEGT. The CDR3 spans 15 residues. V lost 3 bases, J lost 5 bases, and 7 bases stayed unmatched. CDR3 sequence (DNA): TGTGCCAGCAGTTATTCGGGGACAGGGGTCCACGAGCAGTACTTC. Its translation: CASSYSGTGVHEQYF.

V gene TRBV7-8 combines with J gene TRBJ2-7; 7 bases are a match to TRBD2. Germline assignment: CDR1 SGHVS and CDR2 FQNEAQ. Trimming at V came to 2 bases and at J to 4 bases, leaving 17 bases not matched to a gene. This CDR3 is built from 18 residues. The CDR3 sequence: CASSLFERGLAVPYEQYF. CDR3 DNA sequence: TGTGCCAGCAGCTTATTCGAACGTGGGCTAGCGGTACCGTACGAGCAGTACTTC. The complete variable domain, with remaining parts taken from reference TRBV7-8 and TRBJ2-7, reads GAGVSQSPRYKVAKRGQDVALRCDPISGHVSLFWYQQALGQGPEFLTYFQNEAQLDKSGLPSDRFFAERPEGSVSTLKIQRTQQEDSAVYLCASSLFERGLAVPYEQYFGPGTRLTVT.

This chain links TRBV6-1 with TRBJ2-7; D unresolved. This CDR3 contains 12 residues. Germline V gene lookup returns CDR1 MNHNS and CDR2 SASEGT. With 2 bases removed from V and 2 bases from J, the gap between germline ends came to 4 bases. The CDR3 loop is CASSEQTYEQYF. Written as DNA, the CDR3 is TGTGCCAGCAGTGAACAAACCTACGAGCAGTACTTC.